This T cell receptor beta chain was recorded in a study of blood T cell repertoires in COVID-19. Overall study context: T cells, B-cell-depleted T cells, or PBMCs supplied cDNA or gDNA.

Membership in each cohort depended on participant-reported clinical history. This CDR3 comprises 14 residues. Germline CDR1 is LGHDT and CDR2 is YNNKEL (reference sequence). V was pared by 1 base and J by 3 bases, with 10 bases between. Original processing methods: Nucleated cell number was recorded as an estimate derived from reference gene primer amplification. The method was immunoSEQ multiplex PCR; TCRdb's version includes in-frame clones alone and lacks a portion of them. V, J and clone size are taken as reported in that table, and D and trimming were inferred from the DNA itself. The repertoire has roughly 330,000 clones, about 90% of them found once; the top ten carry approximately 5%.

Sequencing was performed on PBMCs or T cells enriched from blood (not recorded which). This TCR was recovered from a woman between 25 and 40 years old who had recovered from COVID-19. The chain couples TRBV3-1 (or the pseudogene TRBV3-2) to TRBJ2-7; D possibly corresponds to TRBD1 (6 bases). DNA of the CDR3: TGTGCCAGCAGCCAAGCCAGGGGAAGCTACGAGCAGTACTTC. This encodes CASSQARGSYEQYF.